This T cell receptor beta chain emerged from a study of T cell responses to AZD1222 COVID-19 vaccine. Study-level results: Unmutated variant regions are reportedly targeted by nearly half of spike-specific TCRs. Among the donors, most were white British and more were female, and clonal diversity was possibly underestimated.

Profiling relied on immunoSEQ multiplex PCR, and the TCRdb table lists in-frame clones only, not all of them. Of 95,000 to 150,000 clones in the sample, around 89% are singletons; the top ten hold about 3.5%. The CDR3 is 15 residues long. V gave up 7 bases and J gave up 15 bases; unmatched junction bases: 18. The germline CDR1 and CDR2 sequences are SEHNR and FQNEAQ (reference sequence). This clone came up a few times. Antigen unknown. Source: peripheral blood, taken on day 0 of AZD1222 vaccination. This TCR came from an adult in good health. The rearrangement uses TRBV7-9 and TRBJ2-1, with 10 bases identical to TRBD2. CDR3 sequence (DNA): TGTGCCAGCACCTCGACCTGGGGAGCGGGGGGGCTCGGGTTCTTC. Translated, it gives CASTSTWGAGGLGFF.